This TCR beta chain is from a study of cytomegalovirus exposure and HLA in healthy donors. At the level of the study: The approximately 120 validation repertoires, a later analysis reported, used the same platform as the 666 first-cohort repertoires.

Sequencing was performed with immunoSEQ multiplex PCR; in TCRdb, only in-frame clones are kept and a portion is missing. Of tens of thousands of clones in the sample, about 95% were seen once. The validation cohort, a group of some 120 subjects, included the donors and was separate from the roughly 670-subject first cohort. Of note for this clone: Its antigen is as yet unknown.

Trimming stripped 1 base from V and 3 bases from J, with 13 bases between. Germline CDR1 LNHNV, CDR2 YYDKDF (reference sequence). The CDR3 runs to 16 residues. Regarding the study as a whole: Under in vitro conditions, a few CMV-associated chains were confirmed as specific for CMV antigens. The finding came from a later analysis; first-cohort TCR clusters tended to co-occur in the 110 or so validation repertoires.

What was sequenced was PBMCs. The clonotype was recovered from a woman in her late teens or twenties in good health and CMV-seronegative. The chain is built from TRBV15 and TRBJ1-5, with D perhaps TRBD1 (6 bases). In DNA, the CDR3 is TGTGCCACCAGCAGAGGGGCTGGGACATACAATCAGCCCCAGCATTTT. As protein: CATSRGAGTYNQPQHF.